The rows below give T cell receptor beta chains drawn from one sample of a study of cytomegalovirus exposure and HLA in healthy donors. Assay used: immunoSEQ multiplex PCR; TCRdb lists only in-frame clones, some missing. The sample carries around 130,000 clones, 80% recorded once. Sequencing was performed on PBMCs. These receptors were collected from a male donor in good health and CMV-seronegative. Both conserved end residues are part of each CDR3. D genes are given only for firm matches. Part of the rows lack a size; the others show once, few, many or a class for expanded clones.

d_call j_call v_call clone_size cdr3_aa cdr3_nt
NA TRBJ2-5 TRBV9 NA CASSAEQGRGKTQYF TGTGCCAGCAGCGCCGAACAGGGGCGGGGAAAGACCCAGTACTTC
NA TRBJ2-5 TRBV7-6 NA CASSLASPVGGETQYF TGTGCCAGCAGCTTAGCGTCCCCAGTTGGGGGGGAGACCCAGTACTTC
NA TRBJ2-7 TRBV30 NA CAWSVRRGSYEQYF TGTGCCTGGAGTGTTCGTCGCGGGTCCTACGAGCAGTACTTC
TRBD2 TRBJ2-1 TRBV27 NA CASSRLAGDYNEQFF TGTGCCAGCAGCAGACTAGCGGGGGACTACAATGAGCAGTTCTTC
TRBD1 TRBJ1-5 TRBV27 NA CASSRGLSGNQPQHF TGTGCCAGCAGCAGGGGGCTAAGCGGCAATCAGCCCCAGCATTTT
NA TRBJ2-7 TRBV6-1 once CASTGLWAANEQYF TGTGCCAGCACAGGGCTCTGGGCCGCTAACGAGCAGTACTTC
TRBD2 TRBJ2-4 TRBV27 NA CASSLKASGSPILKDIQYF TGTGCCAGCAGTTTAAAGGCTAGCGGGAGTCCCATTTTAAAGGACATTCAGTACTTC
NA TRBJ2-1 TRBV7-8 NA CASSLGVAEQFF TGTGCCAGCAGCTTAGGGGTAGCGGAGCAGTTCTTC
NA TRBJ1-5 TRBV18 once CASSPRSGYGGNQPQHF TGTGCCAGCTCACCACGTTCGGGGTATGGCGGCAATCAGCCCCAGCATTTT
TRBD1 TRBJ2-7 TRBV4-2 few CASRSRTGSGEQYF TGTGCCAGCAGATCCAGGACAGGGTCTGGGGAGCAGTACTTC
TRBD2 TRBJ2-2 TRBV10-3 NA CAITSGLDYPGELFF TGTGCCATCACCTCGGGACTAGATTATCCCGGGGAGCTGTTTTTT
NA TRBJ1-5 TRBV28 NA CASSLEVPRVIGHQPQHF TGTGCCAGCAGTTTGGAGGTTCCTCGCGTGATCGGGCATCAGCCCCAGCATTTT
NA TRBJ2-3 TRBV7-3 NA CASSARRNRDGRSTDTQYF TGTGCCAGCAGCGCACGTAGAAACCGGGACGGGAGATCCACAGATACGCAGTATTTT
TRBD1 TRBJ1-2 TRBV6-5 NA CASSYEGQGSVGYTF TGTGCCAGCAGTTACGAGGGACAGGGATCGGTCGGCTACACCTTC
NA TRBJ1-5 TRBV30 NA CAWSPDSPGPQHF TGTGCCTGGAGCCCCGACAGCCCAGGGCCCCAGCATTTT
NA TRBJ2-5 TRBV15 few CATSRDQNQETQYF TGTGCCACCAGCAGAGATCAGAACCAAGAGACCCAGTACTTC
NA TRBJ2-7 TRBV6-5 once CASSVKRDSYEQYF TGTGCCAGCAGTGTTAAGCGAGACTCCTACGAGCAGTACTTC
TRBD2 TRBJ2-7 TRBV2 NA CASTREGLYEQYF TGTGCCAGCACGCGGGAGGGCCTCTACGAGCAGTACTTC
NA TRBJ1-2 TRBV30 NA CATGGQGGGYTF TGTGCTACGGGGGGCCAGGGTGGTGGCTACACCTTC
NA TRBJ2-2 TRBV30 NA CAWTKNRGTGELFF TGTGCCTGGACCAAGAATAGGGGCACCGGGGAGCTGTTTTTT
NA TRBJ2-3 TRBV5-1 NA CASSLSSGWGDTQYF TGCGCCAGCAGCTTGTCCTCAGGGTGGGGAGATACGCAGTATTTT
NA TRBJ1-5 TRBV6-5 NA CASRIREYSNQPQHF TGTGCCAGCAGGATCCGGGAGTATAGCAATCAGCCCCAGCATTTT
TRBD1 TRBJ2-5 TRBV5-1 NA CASSLWTGGRGYQETQYF TGCGCCAGCAGCCTGTGGACAGGGGGAAGAGGGTACCAAGAGACCCAGTACTTC
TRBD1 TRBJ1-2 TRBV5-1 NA CASSLAPPGTAGYTF TGCGCCAGCAGCTTGGCTCCCCCTGGGACAGCAGGCTACACCTTC
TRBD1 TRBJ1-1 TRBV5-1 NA CASSLDPGQLMNTEAFF TGCGCCAGCAGCTTGGACCCGGGACAGCTGATGAACACTGAAGCTTTCTTT
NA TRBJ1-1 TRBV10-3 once CAISEDFNTEAFF TGTGCCATCAGTGAGGACTTTAACACTGAAGCTTTCTTT
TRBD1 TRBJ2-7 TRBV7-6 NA CASSLAGQGPYEQYF TGTGCCAGCAGCTTAGCGGGACAGGGGCCCTACGAGCAGTACTTC